This entry features one T cell receptor (beta chain) sequence. V was trimmed by 2 bases and J by 0 bases, leaving 11 bases between them. Germline loops: CDR1 LGHNA, CDR2 YSLEER. The CDR3 runs to 16 residues. This sample is part of a study of blood T cell repertoires in COVID-19. Study details: In each case, the material was cDNA or gDNA derived from T cells, B-cell-depleted T cells, or PBMCs.

How the authors handled the data: Reference gene primer amplification yielded estimated nucleated cell counts. Clones were read by immunoSEQ multiplex PCR, and TCRdb kept only the in-frame ones, dropping some. V, J and clone size were drawn from that table, and D and trimming were deduced from the DNA. The sample comprises about 38,000 clones, about 88% of which are singletons, and about 35% rests with the top ten. The sequence came from a man in his 70s with active COVID-19. The sequenced material came from peripheral blood. The chain has TRBV4-3 and TRBJ2-4; no definite D call. CDR3 amino acids: CASSQQGRLAKNIQYF. CDR3 sequence (DNA): TGCGCCAGCAGCCAACAAGGCAGGCTAGCCAAAAACATTCAGTACTTC.